Reported below is one T cell receptor (beta chain). Its antigen is undetermined. The CDR3 runs 14 residues. Trimming removed 2 bases at V and 8 bases at J, with 15 bases between. Germline CDR1 and CDR2: MNHEY and SMNVEV (reference sequence). This record belongs to a study of T cell responses to AZD1222 COVID-19 vaccine. Study-level results: Spike-spanning, vaccine-associated CD4 TCRs were dominant at 160-218 and 743-854.

Sequenced by immunoSEQ multiplex PCR; TCRdb stores in-frame clones only, minus some. This sample has some 130,000 clones, with roughly 93% found just once. The starting material was peripheral blood, obtained 28 days after the second AZD1222 dose. The chain uses TRBV27 and TRBJ1-1, with D possibly matching TRBD1 (5 bases). The TCR was taken from an adult who received the AZD1222 COVID-19 vaccine. The CDR3 DNA is TGTGCCAGCAGTTTAAATGATCGGGGGGGAGAAGCTTTCTTT. It specifies CASSLNDRGGEAFF.